Each of the 14 T cell receptor beta chains below was sequenced from the same sample in a study of tumor and adjacent non-tumor tissue in lung cancer. A modified ARM-PCR protocol with three rounds of nested PCR amplified TCRbeta. TCRdb reprocessed the multiplex PCR reads with MiXCR, giving one entry per CDR3 protein. The data hold some 95,000 distinct CDR3 sequences, with 80% observed a single time. No cell sorting was done before RNA was extracted from the tissue. More than 3 cm separated this lung sample from the edge of the tumor. The sequencing sample was made of distant non-tumor lung tissue. The origin of the receptors is a man between 60 and 75 years old with small cell lung cancer.

The chain uses TRBV5-5 and TRBJ2-1; tentative D call: TRBD2 (6 bases). CDR3 size: 16 residues. Germline assignment: CDR1 SGHKS and CDR2 YYEKEE (reference sequence). Trimming left V 7 bases short and J 0 bases short, with 17 bases between. CDR3 sequence: CASCGFGRSSYNEQFF. In nucleotides, the CDR3 is TGTGCCAGCTGCGGTTTCGGGAGAAGCTCCTACAATGAGCAGTTCTTC.

Notes on this clonotype: An end of the junction differs from the germline gene, which may be a read error. The J gene is TRBJ2-2, the V gene TRBV4-1; possibly TRBD1 for D (7 bases). Germline CDR1 reads MGHRA; CDR2 reads YSYEKL. The CDR3 length is 15 residues. The CDR3 nucleotides are TGCTTCAGCAGCAGCAGGGGGGCCTATACCGGGGAGCTGTCTTTT. Encoded protein: CFSSSRGAYTGELSF.

A remark on this clonotype: This clone may be a read error of a much larger clone one base away. The CDR3, as DNA: TGTGCCATCAATGCCTATAATTCACCCCTCCGCTTT. Protein: CAINAYNSPLRF. The V gene is TRBV28, the J gene TRBJ1-6; D not certain. The germline V gene has CDR1 MDHEN and CDR2 SYDVKM. The CDR3 spans 12 residues.

The chain uses TRBV11-1 and TRBJ2-1; 9 bases agree with TRBD2. There are 18 residues in the CDR3. Germline CDR1 is SGHAT and CDR2 is FQDESV (reference sequence). The V gene end was trimmed by 1 base and the J gene end by 7 bases; junction bases not matched to a gene: 14. CDR3 region: CASSLESRTSVSGNEQFF. The CDR3 DNA sequence: TGTGCCAGCAGCTTAGAATCTAGGACTAGCGTGAGTGGTAATGAGCAGTTCTTC. Full variable domain (outside the CDR3, taken from reference TRBV11-1 and TRBJ2-1): EAEVAQSPRYKITEKSQAVAFWCDPISGHATLYWYRQILGQGPELLVQFQDESVVDDSQLPKDRFSAERLKGVDSTLKIQPAELGDSAMYLCASSLESRTSVSGNEQFFGPGTRLTVL.

Concerning this clonotype itself: One junction end disagrees with the germline gene, perhaps due to a read error. The chain joins TRBV7-8 to TRBJ2-1, with D possibly being TRBD1 or TRBD2 (5 bases each). Germline V gene sequence: CDR1 SGHVS, CDR2 FQNEAQ. This CDR3 has 13 amino acids. In DNA form, the CDR3 reads TGTGCTAGCAGCTCACTTAGGGACGGGGAGCAGTTCTTC. This codes for CASSSLRDGEQFF.

This clonotype was detected many times. The rearrangement links TRBV28 to TRBJ1-1, with D perhaps matching TRBD1 (6 bases). This CDR3 spans 16 amino acids. Germline CDR1 is MDHEN and CDR2 is SYDVKM. V lost 2 bases and J lost 5, with 18 bases in between. CDR3 sequence (DNA): TGTGCCAGCAGTTTAACACGGGGGGCAGGTCGAACTGAAGCTTTCTTT. This encodes CASSLTRGAGRTEAFF.

The chain couples TRBV29-1 to TRBJ2-3; D might be TRBD2 (5 bases). The CDR3 has 13 amino acids. The germline V and J ends were trimmed by 6 bases and 7 bases, with 17 bases remaining between them. Germline CDR1 SQVTM, CDR2 ANQGSEA. CDR3 residues: CSVVLSEVNTQYF. The CDR3 bases are TGCAGCGTCGTCCTTAGCGAGGTAAATACGCAGTATTTT.

In the case of this clonotype: Germline is not matched at one junction end, which may reflect a read error. The V gene is TRBV4-2, the J gene TRBJ2-2; possible D gene TRBD1, 6 bases. The CDR3 is made up of 15 amino acids. The germline V gene has CDR1 LGHNA and CDR2 YNFKEQ. Written as DNA, the CDR3 is TGTGCCAGCAGCCGAGTAGGGGGAGATACCGGGGAGTTGTTTTTT. Its protein product is CASSRVGGDTGELFF.

The chain uses TRBV12-3 or TRBV12-4 and TRBJ2-7; D is possibly TRBD2 (5 bases). The CDR3 contains 15 residues. The CDR3 loop is CTSKGPWTESYEQYV. CDR3 coding DNA: TGTACCAGCAAAGGACCGTGGACTGAATCCTATGAGCAGTACGTC.

This chain links TRBV30 with TRBJ2-3; D gene ambiguous. With 4 bases removed from V and 3 bases from J, the gap between germline ends came to 11 bases. There are 13 residues in the CDR3. Germline V gives CDR1 GTSNPN, CDR2 SVGIG (reference sequence). The CDR3 region is CAWTRGRTDTQYF. The DNA of the CDR3 is TGTGCCTGGACTAGAGGAAGGACAGATACGCAGTATTTT.

A note on this clonotype: A read error may produce the germline difference seen at one junction end. The gene calls are TRBV28 and TRBJ1-6, with 7 bases aligning to TRBD1. Germline CDR1 is MDHEN and CDR2 is SYDVKM. This CDR3 comprises 14 residues. CDR3 loop: CASSPTGVDSPLHF. CDR3 coding DNA: TGCGCCAGCAGTCCAACAGGGGTAGATTCACCCCTCCACTTT.

This sequence joins TRBV23-1 and TRBJ2-2; no clear D gene. TRBV23-1 is treated as an ORF (open reading frame) with a function not yet certain. The CDR3 contains 20 residues. V was cut by 0 bases and J by 1 base, with 21 bases left in between. CDR3 DNA: TGCGCCAGCAGTCAATCGGCAAGGGTCCCGACCTTTTTGAACACCGGGGAGCTGTTTTTT. The encoded protein is CASSQSARVPTFLNTGELFF.

Note on this clonotype: A much larger clone differs by one base, so this may be a read error. The final CDR3 position lacks the conserved phenylalanine or tryptophan, pointing to a likely read error. V usage is TRBV30 and J usage is TRBJ2-7, with 7 bases that match TRBD2. This CDR3 contains 11 residues. Germline CDR1 is GTSNPN and CDR2 is SVGIG (reference sequence). V was pared by 2 bases and J by 7 bases, with 2 bases of the junction left unmatched. Here the CDR3 reads CAWSWGGEQYL. The DNA for the CDR3 is TGTGCCTGGAGTTGGGGGGGTGAGCAGTACCTC.

Concerning this clonotype: No conserved phenylalanine or tryptophan is present at the end of the CDR3, so a read error is the likely explanation. The chain carries TRBV12-3 or TRBV12-4 and TRBJ2-2, with D perhaps TRBD1 (5 bases). The germline V and J ends were trimmed by 11 bases and 6 bases, with 22 bases remaining between them. CDR3 length: 15 amino acids. CDR3 in amino acids: CAALAGPSRAGELFL. The DNA of the CDR3 is TGTGCCGCGTTAGCCGGGCCCAGCAGGGCCGGGGAGCTGTTTCTT.